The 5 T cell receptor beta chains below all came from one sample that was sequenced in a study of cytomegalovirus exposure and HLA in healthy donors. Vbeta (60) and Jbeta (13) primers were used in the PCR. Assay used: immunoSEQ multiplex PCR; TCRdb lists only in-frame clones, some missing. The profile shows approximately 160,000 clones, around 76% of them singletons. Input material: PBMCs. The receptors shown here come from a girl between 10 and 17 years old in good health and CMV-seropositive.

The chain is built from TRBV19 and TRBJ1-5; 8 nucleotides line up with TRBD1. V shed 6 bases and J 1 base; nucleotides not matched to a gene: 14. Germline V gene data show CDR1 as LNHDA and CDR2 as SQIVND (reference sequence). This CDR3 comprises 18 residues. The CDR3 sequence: CASSPDTDRDGSNQPQHF. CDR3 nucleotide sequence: TGTGCCAGTAGCCCCGATACGGACAGGGATGGGAGCAATCAGCCCCAGCATTTT.

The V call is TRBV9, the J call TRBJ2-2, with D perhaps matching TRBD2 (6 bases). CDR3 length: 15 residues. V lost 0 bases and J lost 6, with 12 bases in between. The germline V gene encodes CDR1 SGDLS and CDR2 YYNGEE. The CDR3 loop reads CASSVVGSGSGELFF. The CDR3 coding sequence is TGTGCCAGCAGCGTAGTCGGGAGCGGGTCCGGGGAGCTGTTTTTT.

This CDR3 is CASSLGPGLAETQYF. CDR3 coding DNA: TGTGCCAGCAGCTTAGGACCGGGACTAGCGGAGACCCAGTACTTC. The chain employs TRBV5-6 and TRBJ2-5; 10 bases fit TRBD2. The J segment lost 5 bases and the V segment lost 2 bases, leaving 6 bases of the junction unmatched. This CDR3 spans 15 amino acids. Germline V gives CDR1 SGHDT, CDR2 YYEEEE. Using reference TRBV5-6 and TRBJ2-5 for the parts outside the CDR3, the full variable domain is DAGVTQSPTHLIKTRGQQVTLRCSPKSGHDTVSWYQQALGQGPQFIFQYYEEEERQRGNFPDRFSGHQFPNYSSELNVNALLLGDSALYLCASSLGPGLAETQYFGPGTRLLVL.

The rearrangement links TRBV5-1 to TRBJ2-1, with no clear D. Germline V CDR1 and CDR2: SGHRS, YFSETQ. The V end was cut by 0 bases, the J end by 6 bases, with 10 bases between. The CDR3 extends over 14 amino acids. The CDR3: CASSLGPGSNEQFF. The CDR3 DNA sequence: TGCGCCAGCAGCTTGGGCCCGGGTTCCAATGAGCAGTTCTTC.

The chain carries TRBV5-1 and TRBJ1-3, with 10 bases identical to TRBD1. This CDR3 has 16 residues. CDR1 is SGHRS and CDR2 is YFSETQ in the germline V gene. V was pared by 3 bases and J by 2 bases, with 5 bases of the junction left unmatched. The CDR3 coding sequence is TGCGCCAGCAGCTCTACCGGGACAGGGGCTGGAAACACCATATATTTT. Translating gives CASSSTGTGAGNTIYF.